A selection of T cell receptor beta chains follows, all from one sample in a study of T cells in Graves' hyperthyroidism and ophthalmopathy. MiXCR, applied by TCRdb to the multiplex PCR reads, yields one record per CDR3 protein. The sample yields roughly 500,000 distinct CDR3 sequences, about 43% seen once. Sequenced material: peripheral blood or thyroid tissue (not recorded which). The receptors originated from an adult woman with Graves' disease, either hyperthyroidism or ophthalmopathy (not recorded which). The CDR3 runs from the conserved cysteine through the conserved F or W. A D gene is named only where the DNA matches it firmly.

V gene: TRBV20-1
J gene: TRBJ1-2
D gene: TRBD1
CDR3 protein: CSARDPTGEKSYYGYTF

V gene: TRBV10-3
J gene: TRBJ1-1
D gene: .
CDR3 protein: CAISESGQPNTEAFF

V gene: TRBV7-2
J gene: TRBJ1-1
D gene: .
CDR3 protein: CASSLDGARAFF

V gene: TRBV4-1
J gene: TRBJ1-6
D gene: TRBD1
CDR3 protein: CASSQEFEGARGNSPLHF

V gene: TRBV20-1
J gene: TRBJ1-5
D gene: .
CDR3 protein: CSASTGNQPQHF

V gene: TRBV2
J gene: TRBJ1-4
D gene: .
CDR3 protein: CASSEAWGNEKLFF

V gene: TRBV4-1
J gene: TRBJ2-7
D gene: .
CDR3 protein: CASSAQASTVYEQYF

V gene: TRBV24-1
J gene: TRBJ1-5
D gene: .
CDR3 protein: CATSGQGNQPQHF

V gene: TRBV7-2
J gene: TRBJ1-4
D gene: TRBD1
CDR3 protein: CASSAGTGGEKLFF

V gene: TRBV5-6
J gene: TRBJ1-5
D gene: .
CDR3 protein: CASSTQGIWPQHF

V gene: TRBV2
J gene: TRBJ1-1
D gene: .
CDR3 protein: CASSVLANTEAFF

V gene: TRBV11-2
J gene: TRBJ1-2
D gene: .
CDR3 protein: CASTFGRDGYTF

V gene: TRBV12-3/TRBV12-4
J gene: TRBJ1-2
D gene: .
CDR3 protein: CATARWVGRGDYGYTF

V gene: TRBV27
J gene: TRBJ2-7
D gene: TRBD2
CDR3 protein: CASSPTTSDFYEQYF

V gene: TRBV10-3
J gene: TRBJ2-7
D gene: TRBD1
CDR3 protein: CAISKRQGSYEQYF

V gene: TRBV2
J gene: TRBJ2-3
D gene: .
CDR3 protein: CASSEGPPGADTQYF

V gene: TRBV20-1
J gene: TRBJ2-7
D gene: TRBD2
CDR3 protein: CSGGTSGRGEQYF

V gene: TRBV10-1
J gene: TRBJ1-2
D gene: .
CDR3 protein: CASSERGPTPLNYGYTF

V gene: TRBV2
J gene: TRBJ1-5
D gene: TRBD1
CDR3 protein: CASSATGGYQPQHF

V gene: TRBV5-1
J gene: TRBJ1-5
D gene: .
CDR3 protein: CASSLAGKGAQHF

V gene: TRBV6-5
J gene: TRBJ1-4
D gene: .
CDR3 protein: CASSSGIEEKLFF

V gene: TRBV6-2/TRBV6-3
J gene: TRBJ1-5
D gene: .
CDR3 protein: CASSPRESQETQHF

V gene: TRBV2
J gene: TRBJ1-6
D gene: .
CDR3 protein: CASRTGTGFNSPLHF

V gene: TRBV15
J gene: TRBJ2-5
D gene: TRBD2
CDR3 protein: CATSVRLAGGRETQYF

V gene: TRBV7-3
J gene: TRBJ2-2
D gene: .
CDR3 protein: CASSLMHPANTGELSW

V gene: TRBV7-8
J gene: TRBJ2-7
D gene: TRBD2
CDR3 protein: CASSLQLAVSYEQYF

V gene: TRBV28
J gene: TRBJ1-2
D gene: .
CDR3 protein: CASISGWWDGYTF

V gene: TRBV6-5
J gene: TRBJ2-7
D gene: .
CDR3 protein: CASSRTAYYEQYF

V gene: TRBV2
J gene: TRBJ2-7
D gene: .
CDR3 protein: CASSGTGYEQYF

V gene: TRBV20-1
J gene: TRBJ2-7
D gene: .
CDR3 protein: CSAKGRINYEQYF